This T cell receptor (beta chain) comes out of a study of cytomegalovirus exposure and HLA in healthy donors. Primers for the PCR totalled 60 Vbeta and 13 Jbeta. The data were produced by immunoSEQ multiplex PCR, yet TCRdb's version contains in-frame clones alone and is incomplete. The repertoire includes 90,000 to 100,000 clones, about two thirds of them detected once, and 5.9% sits in the top ten. Study-level findings and limits: Reports showed the classifier diagnosing cytomegalovirus status with high specificity and sensitivity.

Details on this clone: Antigen: not known.

Trimming took off 0 bases at V and 7 bases at J, with 16 bases between the two ends. CDR1 is SGHRS, CDR2 YFSETQ, per germline. The CDR3 covers 16 residues. The chain has TRBV5-1 and TRBJ2-2; a weak D match, TRBD2 (5 bases). Input material: PBMCs. The receptor was isolated from a boy aged 5-17 years in good health and CMV-seropositive. The CDR3 coding sequence is TGCGCCAGCAGCTTGGCTTTTGGTCTAGCAGGCGGGGAGCTGTTTTTT. Translating gives CASSLAFGLAGGELFF. The variable domain in full, with the rest retrieved from reference TRBV5-1 and TRBJ2-2, is KAGVTQTPRYLIKTRGQQVTLSCSPISGHRSVSWYQQTPGQGLQFLFEYFSETQRNKGNFPGRFSGRQFSNSRSEMNVSTLELGDSALYLCASSLAFGLAGGELFFGEGSRLTVL.